This T cell receptor (beta chain) was found in a study of sequential checkpoint blockade in melanoma. Produced via immunoSEQ multiplex PCR; TCRdb's table is partial and in-frame only. The data contain some 22,000 clones, under 30% of them seen just once; the ten biggest clones take up approximately 7%. Treatment given: randomized to nivolumab then ipilimumab (arm A) or the reverse (arm B). The sequence was obtained from a human donor with melanoma. This specimen was tumor tissue (inferred from file names), taken from a patient given nivolumab and ipilimumab in sequence.

The CDR3 reads CASLPQAPGEQYF. CDR3 in DNA: TGTGCCAGTCTTCCACAGGCCCCGGGGGAGCAGTACTTC. V and J are TRBV6-8 and TRBJ2-7; D is tentatively TRBD1 or TRBD2 (5 bases each). Deletions cut 9 bases from V and 7 bases from J, with 19 bases between. Germline V gives CDR1 MNHGY, CDR2 SAAAGT. The CDR3 is made up of 13 amino acids.